This T cell receptor (beta chain) was captured by sequencing in a study of spatial heterogeneity in lung cancer. Each TCR cDNA molecule carried a unique molecular identifier. TCRdb used MiXCR to reprocess the 5' RACE reads, holding one entry per CDR3 protein. The sample contains about 120,000 distinct CDR3 sequences, about 12% of which appear only once. Described time point: blood at routine non-recurrence follow-up after resection. Tumor, nontumor lung or frozen PBMC supplied whole RNA, sequenced without sorting. Looked up from germline, CDR1 is MNHEY and CDR2 is SVGEGT. Trimming cost V 7 bases and J 0 bases; bases outside gene matches: 9. This CDR3 spans 16 amino acids.

The sequence came from a male donor with early-stage non-small cell lung cancer. The specimen comprised PBMCs, sampled at follow-up. The chain links TRBV6-2 or TRBV6-3 to TRBJ2-1; 7 bases line up with TRBD1. The CDR3 DNA reads as TGTGCCAGCATACGAGGGGGCGGTCCCTCCTACAATGAGCAGTTCTTC. Translating it yields CASIRGGGPSYNEQFF.